Below are 19 T cell receptor beta chains sequenced from a single sample in a study of blood T cell repertoires in COVID-19. This table comes from immunoSEQ multiplex PCR, and its TCRdb copy is limited to in-frame clones, with some not included. This table has about 300,000 clones, less than 85% appearing once. Sequenced material: PBMCs or T cells enriched from blood (not recorded which). The origin of the receptors is a woman between 25 and 40 years old who had been exposed to COVID-19.

This clone was seen just once. The chain combines TRBV4-3 with TRBJ2-1; 9 bases fit TRBD1. The germline V gene encodes CDR1 LGHNA and CDR2 YSLEER. This CDR3 contains 16 residues. Germline trimming cut 3 bases from V and 7 bases from J; bases unmatched to any gene: 10. The CDR3, as DNA: TGCGCCAGCAGCCAGATGGCGGGACAGGGCGGGAATGAGCAGTTCTTC. Protein product: CASSQMAGQGGNEQFF.

This clone was counted a single time. Other DNA variants within this sample encode the same CDR3. This rearrangement joins TRBV27 to TRBJ1-1; D may be TRBD1 (5 bases). V was trimmed by 6 bases and J by 5 bases, leaving 10 bases between them. This CDR3 region has 12 residues. Germline V gene sequence: CDR1 MNHEY, CDR2 SMNVEV (reference sequence). The CDR3 protein is CASRLGGTEAFF. The CDR3 DNA is TGTGCCAGCAGACTCGGGGGGACTGAAGCTTTCTTT.

V is TRBV25-1 and J is TRBJ1-2; TRBD1 agrees at 10 bases. The CDR3 runs to 17 residues. CDR1 MGHDK and CDR2 SYGVNS come from the germline V gene. Trimming cost V 3 bases and J 8 bases; bases outside gene matches: 15. CDR3 DNA: TGTGCCAGCAGTGACCCGGGACAGGGGAAGGTATTTGGCGGCTACACCTTC. Translating it yields CASSDPGQGKVFGGYTF.

This clone was seen just once. V is TRBV6-5 and J is TRBJ1-6; a weak D match, TRBD1 (6 bases). Germline V gene data show CDR1 as MNHEY and CDR2 as SVGAGI. This CDR3 comprises 12 residues. V shed 5 bases and J shed 16 bases, with 15 bases lying between them. The DNA for the CDR3 is TGTGCCAGCAGTCAACGGGGGGGACAACTCCACTTT. Translated, it gives CASSQRGGQLHF.

The J gene is TRBJ2-7, the V gene TRBV9; 10 nucleotides align to TRBD2. The J segment lost 4 bases and the V segment lost 1 base, leaving 8 bases of the junction unmatched. Germline CDR1 is SGDLS and CDR2 is YYNGEE. This CDR3 is 16 amino acids long. CDR3: CASSVSGAGGPYEQYF. For the CDR3, the DNA is TGTGCCAGCAGCGTATCGGGAGCGGGAGGGCCGTACGAGCAGTACTTC.

The J gene is TRBJ2-6, the V gene TRBV3-1 (or the pseudogene TRBV3-2); D is undetermined. The CDR3 spans 17 residues. V was clipped by 0 bases and J by 0 bases, with 9 bases between them. From germline, CDR1 is LGHDT and CDR2 YNNKEL (reference sequence). In DNA form, the CDR3 reads TGTGCCAGCAGCCAAGATGCAGATATCTCTGGGGCCAACGTCCTGACTTTC. Its protein is CASSQDADISGANVLTF.

The V call is TRBV28, the J call TRBJ2-5; 9 nucleotides align to TRBD2. The germline CDR1 and CDR2 sequences are MDHEN and SYDVKM. CDR3 length: 14 residues. The ends lost 2 bases at V and 5 bases at J; junction bases unmatched: 3. In nucleotides, the CDR3 is TGTGCCAGCAGTTTAGGGACTAGCTGGGAGACCCAGTACTTC. Translating it yields CASSLGTSWETQYF.

V is TRBV9 and J is TRBJ2-7, with 7 bases fitting TRBD2. J gave up 2 bases and V 4 bases, and 6 bases lay outside the gene matches. The length of the CDR3 is 14 residues. Germline CDR1 reads SGDLS; CDR2 reads YYNGEE. The CDR3: CASSTLAQTYEQYF. For the CDR3, the DNA is TGTGCCAGCAGCACACTAGCGCAGACCTACGAGCAGTACTTC.

This clone was counted only a few times. The chain is built from TRBV4-1 and TRBJ2-6; 7 bases fit TRBD1. J gave up 2 bases and V 2 bases, and 21 bases lay outside the gene matches. Germline V gene lookup returns CDR1 MGHRA and CDR2 YSYEKL. CDR3 length equals 22 residues. CDR3 sequence: CASSQLMGASTGNLAGANVLTF. The CDR3 DNA sequence: TGCGCCAGCAGCCAATTAATGGGGGCCTCGACAGGGAATCTTGCTGGGGCCAACGTCCTGACTTTC.

The chain combines TRBV7-9 with TRBJ1-4; D might be TRBD1 (5 bases). Germline V lookup: CDR1 SEHNR, CDR2 FQNEAQ (reference sequence). The length of the CDR3 is 14 residues. V lost 5 bases and J lost 7, with 14 bases in between. This CDR3 reads CASSDNAQGEKLFF. CDR3 DNA sequence: TGTGCCAGCAGCGATAACGCGCAGGGTGAAAAACTGTTTTTT.

J is TRBJ1-2 and V is TRBV12-3 or TRBV12-4; D is unclear. The CDR3 consists of 12 residues. The V end was cut by 6 bases, the J end by 5 bases, with 10 bases between. The CDR3 DNA reads as TGTGCCAGCAGCGCCGGGGATTATGGCTACACCTTC. Protein: CASSAGDYGYTF.

The rearrangement uses TRBV9 and TRBJ1-6; tentatively, D is TRBD1 (6 bases). V was pared by 0 bases and J by 6 bases, with 13 bases between. The germline V gene encodes CDR1 SGDLS and CDR2 YYNGEE. The CDR3 spans 16 residues. This CDR3 reads CASSVGSNRANSPLHF. The CDR3 DNA reads TGTGCCAGCAGCGTAGGCTCGAACAGGGCTAATTCACCCCTCCACTTT.

J is TRBJ1-1 and V is TRBV19, with a weak D call TRBD1 (6 bases). CDR3 length equals 16 residues. Trimming took 5 bases from V and 6 from J, leaving 22 bases between them. Germline assignment: CDR1 LNHDA and CDR2 SQIVND (reference sequence). Written as DNA, the CDR3 is TGTGCCAGTAGTGCTCCGACCGGGACAAATCTTCCTGAAGCTTTCTTT. Its translation is CASSAPTGTNLPEAFF.

This chain joins TRBV28 and TRBJ2-7, with TRBD1 matching over 8 bases. The CDR3 sequence is 15 residues long. CDR1 is MDHEN, CDR2 SYDVKM, per germline. After removal of 5 bases from V and 4 bases from J, the junction contained 10 bases not matched to a gene. The CDR3 region has the DNA TGTGCCAGCAGTCCACCGACAGGGGTTAAATACGAGCAGTACTTC. Protein: CASSPPTGVKYEQYF.

The chain recombines TRBV3-1 (or the pseudogene TRBV3-2) with TRBJ2-4, with 11 bases fitting TRBD2. With V trimmed by 3 bases and J by 0 bases, 1 base remained unmatched. Germline CDR1 and CDR2: LGHDT and YNNKEL (reference sequence). There are 16 residues in the CDR3. CDR3 coding DNA: TGTGCCAGCAGCCATACTAGCGGGGGAGCCAAAAACATTCAGTACTTC. Its translation: CASSHTSGGAKNIQYF.

The chain uses TRBV19 and TRBJ2-2; 7 bases map to TRBD2. Looked up from germline, CDR1 is LNHDA and CDR2 is SQIVND (reference sequence). The CDR3 loop spans 15 amino acids. Trimming at V came to 6 bases and at J to 7 bases, leaving 11 bases not matched to a gene. CDR3 protein: CASSPWGTMNGELFF. In DNA, the CDR3 is TGTGCCAGTAGCCCATGGGGGACTATGAACGGGGAGCTGTTTTTT.

The chain carries TRBV2 and TRBJ2-1; 11 bases are shared with TRBD2. V was pared by 10 bases and J by 8 bases, with 7 bases of the junction left unmatched. In germline, CDR1 is SNHLY, CDR2 FYNNEI. The CDR3 length is 13 residues. The CDR3 region is CAIPGTSGYEQFF. In DNA form, the CDR3 reads TGTGCCATCCCGGGGACTAGCGGCTATGAGCAGTTCTTC.

CDR3 sequence reads: CATSDPGRGEQFF. For the CDR3, the DNA is TGTGCCACCAGTGATCCGGGTAGGGGAGAGCAGTTCTTC. This chain joins TRBV24-1 and TRBJ2-1, with D possibly matching TRBD1 (5 bases). CDR1 and CDR2 (germline): KGHDR, SFDVKD. V lost 3 bases to trimming and J lost 10 bases, with 12 bases between them. The CDR3 extends over 13 amino acids.

Concerning this clone itself: A read error may account for a junction end that differs from germline. The chain carries TRBV12-3 or TRBV12-4 and TRBJ1-2, with 8 bases that match TRBD1. The CDR3 loop spans 13 amino acids. The DNA for the CDR3 is TGTGCCAGTGACGACAGGGGAAACTCTGGCTACACCTTC. Residues: CASDDRGNSGYTF.